The present entry profiles one T cell receptor (beta chain) with its context. Some clones are missing from TCRdb's copy, which holds only in-frame ones; the method was immunoSEQ multiplex PCR. Here the sample spans some 120,000 clones, nearly 90% being singletons. This sample was taken from a study of T cell responses to AZD1222 COVID-19 vaccine. In germline, CDR1 is MNHEY, CDR2 SVGAGI. The V end was cut by 5 bases, the J end by 4 bases, with 12 bases between. The CDR3 has 13 residues. This specimen consisted of peripheral blood, obtained 28 days after the second AZD1222 dose. The rearrangement links TRBV6-5 to TRBJ2-7; perhaps TRBD2 as D (5 bases). This sequence originates from an adult who received the AZD1222 COVID-19 vaccine. DNA for the CDR3: TGTGCCAGCAGTCCCAGGACGGGATACGAGCAGTACTTC. It specifies CASSPRTGYEQYF.